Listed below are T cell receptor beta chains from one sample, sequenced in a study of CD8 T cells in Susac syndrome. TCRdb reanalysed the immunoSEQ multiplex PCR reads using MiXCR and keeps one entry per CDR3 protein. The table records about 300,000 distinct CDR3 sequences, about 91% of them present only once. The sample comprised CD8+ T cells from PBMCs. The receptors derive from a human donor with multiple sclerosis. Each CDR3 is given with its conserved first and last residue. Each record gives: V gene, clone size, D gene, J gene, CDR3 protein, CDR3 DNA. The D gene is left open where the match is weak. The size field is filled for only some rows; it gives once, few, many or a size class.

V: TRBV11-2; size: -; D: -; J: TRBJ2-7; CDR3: CASSLDGVAYEQYF; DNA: TGTGCCAGCAGCTTAGACGGGGTCGCTTACGAGCAGTACTTC
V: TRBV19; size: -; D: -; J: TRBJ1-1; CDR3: CASSRGSEAFF; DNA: TGTGCCAGTAGCCGGGGTTCTGAAGCTTTCTTT
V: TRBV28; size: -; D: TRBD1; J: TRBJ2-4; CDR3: CATYGQGMAKNIQYF; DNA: TGTGCCACCTACGGACAGGGGATGGCCAAAAACATTCAGTACTTC
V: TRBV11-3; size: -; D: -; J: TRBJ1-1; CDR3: CASSYQNTEAFF; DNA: TGTGCCAGCAGCTACCAGAACACTGAAGCTTTCTTT
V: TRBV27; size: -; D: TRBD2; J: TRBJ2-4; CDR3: CASSDIAGGKNIQYF; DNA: TGTGCCAGCAGTGACATAGCGGGGGGCAAAAACATTCAGTACTTC
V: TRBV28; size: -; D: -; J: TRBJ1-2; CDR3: CASSLLSWTALGDGYTF; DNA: TGTGCCAGCAGTTTACTTTCTTGGACAGCTCTGGGGGATGGCTACACCTTC
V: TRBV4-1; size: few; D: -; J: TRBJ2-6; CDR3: CASSQRAGFANVLTF; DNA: TGCGCCAGCAGCCAAAGGGCCGGTTTTGCCAACGTCCTGACTTTC
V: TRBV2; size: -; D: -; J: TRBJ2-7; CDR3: CASSGGRAGGIYEQYF; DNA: TGTGCCAGCAGTGGAGGGAGGGCAGGGGGCATCTACGAGCAGTACTTC
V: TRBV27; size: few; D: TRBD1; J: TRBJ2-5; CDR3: CASSTWTGGETQYF; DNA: TGTGCCAGCAGTACCTGGACAGGGGGAGAGACCCAGTACTTC
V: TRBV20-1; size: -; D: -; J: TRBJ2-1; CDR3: CSAVGTLYNEQFF; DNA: TGCAGTGCTGTCGGGACTCTCTACAATGAGCAGTTCTTC
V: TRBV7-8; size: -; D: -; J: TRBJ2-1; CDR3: CASSLGRHLEQFF; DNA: TGTGCCAGCAGCTTAGGGCGGCATCTTGAGCAGTTCTTC
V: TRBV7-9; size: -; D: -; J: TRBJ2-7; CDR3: CASSPGILNYEQYF; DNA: TGTGCCAGCAGCCCGGGTATTCTAAATTACGAGCAGTACTTC
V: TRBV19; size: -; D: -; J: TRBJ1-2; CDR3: CASRDGLFYGYTF; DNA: TGTGCCAGTAGGGACGGCTTGTTCTATGGCTACACCTTC
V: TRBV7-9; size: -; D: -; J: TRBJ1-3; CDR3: CASSPVGRGFANTIYF; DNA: TGTGCCAGCAGCCCGGTAGGCCGAGGATTTGCGAACACCATATATTTT
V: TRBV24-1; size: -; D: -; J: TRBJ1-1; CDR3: CATRLGTEAFF; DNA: TGTGCCACCAGGTTGGGGACTGAAGCTTTCTTT
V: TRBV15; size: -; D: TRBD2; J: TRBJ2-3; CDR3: CATSRDVAGGPDTQYF; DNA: TGTGCCACCAGCAGAGATGTGGCGGGAGGGCCGGATACGCAGTATTTT
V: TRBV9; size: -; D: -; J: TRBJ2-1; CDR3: CASSVQGQYNEQFF; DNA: TGTGCCAGCAGCGTTCAAGGGCAATACAATGAGCAGTTCTTC
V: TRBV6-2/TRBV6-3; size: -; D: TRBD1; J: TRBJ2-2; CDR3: CASSYPDREMGELFF; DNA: TGTGCCAGCAGTTACCCGGACAGGGAAATGGGGGAGCTGTTTTTT
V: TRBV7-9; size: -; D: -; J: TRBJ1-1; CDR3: CASSLDGGDWTEAFF; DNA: TGTGCCAGCAGCTTAGATGGTGGGGATTGGACTGAAGCTTTCTTT
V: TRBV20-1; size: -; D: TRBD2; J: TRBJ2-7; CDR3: CSARAWPGLAGGYEQYF; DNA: TGCAGTGCTAGAGCCTGGCCGGGACTAGCGGGGGGCTACGAGCAGTACTTC
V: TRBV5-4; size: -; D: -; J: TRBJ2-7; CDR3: CASSPLGVVYEQYF; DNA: TGTGCCAGCAGCCCTCTGGGAGTGGTCTACGAGCAGTACTTC
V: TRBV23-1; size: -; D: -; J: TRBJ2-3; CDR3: CASSRRDLASTDTQYF; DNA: TGCGCCAGCAGTCGGCGGGACCTGGCTAGCACAGATACGCAGTATTTT
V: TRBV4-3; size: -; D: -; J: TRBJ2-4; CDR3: CASSQDEGRDIQYF; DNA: TGCGCCAGCAGCCAAGATGAAGGGCGAGACATTCAGTACTTC
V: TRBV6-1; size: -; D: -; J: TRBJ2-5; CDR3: CASSVLWGETQYF; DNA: TGTGCCAGCAGTGTCTTATGGGGTGAGACCCAGTACTTC
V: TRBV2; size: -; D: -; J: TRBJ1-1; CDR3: CASSEKETSYNTEAFF; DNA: TGTGCCAGCAGTGAAAAGGAGACCTCGTACAACACTGAAGCTTTCTTT
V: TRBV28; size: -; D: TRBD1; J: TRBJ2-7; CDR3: CASSLSRTGKTLSSYEQYF; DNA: TGTGCCAGCAGTTTATCCCGGACAGGGAAAACGTTGAGCTCCTACGAGCAGTACTTC
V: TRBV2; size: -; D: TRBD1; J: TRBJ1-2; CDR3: CASTGTGTRGYTF; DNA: TGTGCCAGCACCGGGACAGGGACGCGCGGCTACACCTTC
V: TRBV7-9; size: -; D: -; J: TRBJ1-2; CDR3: CASSLVEIGTSGDYGYTF; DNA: TGTGCCAGCAGCTTAGTGGAGATCGGGACTAGCGGGGACTATGGCTACACCTTC
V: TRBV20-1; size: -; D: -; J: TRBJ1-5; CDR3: CSARDRGDQPQHF; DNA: TGCAGTGCTAGAGATCGAGGGGATCAGCCCCAGCATTTT
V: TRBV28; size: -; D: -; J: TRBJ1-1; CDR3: CASRAVSENTEAFF; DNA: TGTGCCAGCAGGGCGGTAAGCGAGAACACTGAAGCTTTCTTT
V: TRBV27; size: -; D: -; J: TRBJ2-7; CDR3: CASSLIGDSYEQYF; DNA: TGTGCCAGCAGTTTGATTGGGGACTCCTACGAGCAGTACTTC
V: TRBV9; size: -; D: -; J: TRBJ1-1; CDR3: CASSVYPWGASTEAFF; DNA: TGTGCCAGCAGCGTTTATCCCTGGGGGGCCAGCACTGAAGCTTTCTTT
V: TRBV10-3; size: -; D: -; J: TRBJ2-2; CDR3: CAISDVETGELFF; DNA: TGTGCCATCAGTGATGTGGAGACCGGGGAGCTGTTTTTT
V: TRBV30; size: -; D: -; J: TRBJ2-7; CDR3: CAWSPVAYEQYF; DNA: TGTGCCTGGAGTCCGGTAGCCTACGAGCAGTACTTC
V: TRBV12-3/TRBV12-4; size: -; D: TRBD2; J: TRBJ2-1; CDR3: CASTEGAGDNEQFF; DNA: TGTGCCAGCACCGAAGGAGCGGGGGACAATGAGCAGTTCTTC
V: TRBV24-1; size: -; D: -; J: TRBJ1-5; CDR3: CATSETPFDQPQHF; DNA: TGTGCCACCAGTGAGACTCCCTTCGATCAGCCCCAGCATTTT
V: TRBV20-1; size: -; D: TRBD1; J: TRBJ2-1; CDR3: CSASLTGAYEQFF; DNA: TGCAGTGCTAGCCTTACAGGGGCCTATGAGCAGTTCTTC
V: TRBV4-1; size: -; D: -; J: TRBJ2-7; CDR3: CASSQVSGSSYEQYF; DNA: TGCGCCAGCAGCCAAGTTTCGGGGAGCTCCTACGAGCAGTACTTC
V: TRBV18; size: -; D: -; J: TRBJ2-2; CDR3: CASSPSGDTGELFF; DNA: TGTGCCAGCTCACCATCAGGGGACACCGGGGAGCTGTTTTTT
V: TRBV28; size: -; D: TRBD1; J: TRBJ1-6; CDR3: CASSLWQGQATNSPLHF; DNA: TGTGCCAGCAGTTTATGGCAGGGACAGGCAACCAATTCACCCCTCCACTTT
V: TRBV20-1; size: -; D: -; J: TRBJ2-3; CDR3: CSAGLLSPDTQYF; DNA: TGCAGTGCTGGACTCCTTAGTCCAGATACGCAGTATTTT
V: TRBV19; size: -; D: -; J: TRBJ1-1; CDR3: CASSIGGFAEAFF; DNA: TGTGCCAGTAGTATAGGGGGATTCGCTGAAGCTTTCTTT
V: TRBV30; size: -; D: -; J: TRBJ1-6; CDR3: CAWSGSQLNF; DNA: TGTGCCTGGAGTGGGTCCCAACTAAACTTT
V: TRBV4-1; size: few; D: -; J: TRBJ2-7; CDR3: CASSQGTGPEQYF; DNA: TGCGCCAGCAGCCAAGGTACAGGCCCTGAGCAGTACTTC
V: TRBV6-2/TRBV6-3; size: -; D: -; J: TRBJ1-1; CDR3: CASMDIPWGAFF; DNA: TGTGCCAGCATGGACATCCCGTGGGGAGCTTTCTTT
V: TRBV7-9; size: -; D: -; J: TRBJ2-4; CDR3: CASSLVAMEIQYF; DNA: TGTGCCAGCAGCTTAGTCGCCATGGAGATTCAGTACTTC
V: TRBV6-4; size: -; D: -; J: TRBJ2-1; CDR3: CASSDRANNEQFF; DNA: TGTGCCAGCAGTGACAGGGCCAACAATGAGCAGTTCTTC
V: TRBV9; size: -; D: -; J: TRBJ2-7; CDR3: CASGRDTSYEQYF; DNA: TGTGCCAGCGGCCGGGACACATCCTACGAGCAGTACTTC
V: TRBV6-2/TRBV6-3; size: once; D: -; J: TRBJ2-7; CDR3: CASSYSSHEGSYEQYF; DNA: TGTGCCAGCAGTTACTCGAGTCATGAAGGATCCTACGAGCAGTACTTC
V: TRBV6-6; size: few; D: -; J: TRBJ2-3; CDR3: CASSYYPSTDTQYF; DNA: TGTGCCAGCAGTTACTACCCCAGCACAGATACGCAGTATTTT
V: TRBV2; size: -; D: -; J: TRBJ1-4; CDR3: CASLAGEKLFF; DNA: TGTGCCAGCCTCGCGGGAGAAAAACTGTTTTTT
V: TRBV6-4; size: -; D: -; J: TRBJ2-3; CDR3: CASSAKHPEGTDTQYF; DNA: TGTGCCAGCAGTGCAAAACACCCGGAAGGCACAGATACGCAGTATTTT
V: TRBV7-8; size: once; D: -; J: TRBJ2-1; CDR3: CASSGDRGISYNEQFF; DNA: TGTGCCAGCAGCGGGGACCGGGGGATCTCCTACAATGAGCAGTTCTTC
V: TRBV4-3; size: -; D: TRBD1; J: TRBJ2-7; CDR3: CASSQGTVTYEQYF; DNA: TGCGCCAGCAGCCAGGGGACAGTTACCTACGAGCAGTACTTC
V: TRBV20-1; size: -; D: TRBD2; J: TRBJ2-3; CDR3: CSARVGLAGAGASTDTQYF; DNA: TGCAGTGCTAGAGTGGGGCTAGCGGGGGCCGGTGCTAGCACAGATACGCAGTATTTT
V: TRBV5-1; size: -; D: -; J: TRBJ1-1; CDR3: CASSLDPGHDTEAFF; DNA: TGCGCCAGCAGCTTGGACCCGGGACACGACACTGAAGCTTTCTTT
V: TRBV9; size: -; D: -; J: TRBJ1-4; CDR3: CASSVAVGNEKLFF; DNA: TGTGCCAGCAGCGTAGCTGTTGGTAATGAAAAACTGTTTTTT